This TCR beta chain is from a study of T-cell memory formation after mild COVID-19. This clonotype was detected a few times. As yet, its antigen is unknown. TCRdb reanalysed the 5' RACE reads using MiXCR and keeps one entry per CDR3 protein. The table records just over 400,000 distinct CDR3 sequences, 20% to 25% of them present only once. CDR3 length: 17 amino acids. Germline trimming cut 5 bases from V and 3 bases from J; bases unmatched to any gene: 10. The germline gives CDR1 SEHNR, CDR2 FQNEAQ (reference sequence). General study findings and limits: Mostly located in CM and EM were contracting CD4+ clones, with contracting CD8+ clones located in EMRA.

The rearrangement links TRBV7-9 to TRBJ2-7, with 13 nucleotides matching TRBD2. Sequenced material: PBMCs or a T cell subset sorted from them (not recorded which). The sequence was collected from an adult woman who had mild COVID-19 (a few samples of this study predate the infection). Cell type and time point are not known. Here the CDR3 DNA reads TGTGCCAGCAGCCGGGCAGTGCGGACTAGCGGGAGCTACGAGCAGTACTTC. Amino acid sequence: CASSRAVRTSGSYEQYF. The full variable domain, rest sourced from reference TRBV7-9 and TRBJ2-7, is DTGVSQNPRHKITKRGQNVTFRCDPISEHNRLYWYRQTLGQGPEFLTYFQNEAQLEKSRLLSDRFSAERPKGSFSTLEIQRTEQGDSAMYLCASSRAVRTSGSYEQYFGPGTRLTVT.